This TCR beta chain emerged from a study of blood T cell repertoires in COVID-19. Study overall: The analysed material was cDNA or gDNA that came from T cells, B-cell-depleted T cells, or PBMCs.

Libraries were prepared by immunoSEQ multiplex PCR; TCRdb keeps only in-frame clonotypes and omits some of them. The profile shows around 330,000 clones, around 89% of them singletons. V lost 6 bases and J lost 7; bases outside the gene matches: 5. This CDR3 spans 12 amino acids. The chain is built from TRBV12-3 or TRBV12-4 and TRBJ1-2, with 7 bases lining up with TRBD1. The TCR comes from a woman between 50 and 59 years old with active or convalescent COVID-19. Material: peripheral blood. The CDR3 loop is CASRATGAGYTF. CDR3 in DNA: TGTGCCAGCAGAGCCACAGGGGCTGGCTACACCTTC.